This T cell receptor (beta chain) is drawn from a study of shared clonotypes between healthy human individuals. Overall study results and limits: Generation probability values for non-shared clonotypes were lower than those for clonotypes shared by all four donors.

V lost 4 bases and J 3 bases, leaving 10 bases between the germline ends. Germline CDR1 and CDR2: SGHRS and YFSETQ. CDR3 length: 14 amino acids. This clone has just one count. Its antigen is not known. Original processing notes: Filtering differed because ImmunoSEQ produced junction-only sequences that carried no quality scores. TCRdb keeps only in-frame clones here, not all; method: immunoSEQ multiplex PCR. The V and J calls and the clone size are those of that table, but D and trimming were determined from the DNA. This sample has approximately 2.3 million clones; over 90% occur once, and the top ten carry approximately 0.4%.

The chain recombines TRBV5-1 with TRBJ1-4; D is possibly TRBD1 (5 bases). The sample consisted of naive CD4+ T cells from PBMCs. Subset described: CD45RA+ positively selected. The TCR was taken from a man aged 18 to 30 in good health. Some clones in this sample may be carry-over from other donors' samples. The DNA for the CDR3 is TGCGCCAGCAGCACGACAGTACCTAATGAAAAACTGTTTTTT. Protein: CASSTTVPNEKLFF. Full variable domain (rest looked up from reference TRBV5-1 and TRBJ1-4): KAGVTQTPRYLIKTRGQQVTLSCSPISGHRSVSWYQQTPGQGLQFLFEYFSETQRNKGNFPGRFSGRQFSNSRSEMNVSTLELGDSALYLCASSTTVPNEKLFFGSGTQLSVL.